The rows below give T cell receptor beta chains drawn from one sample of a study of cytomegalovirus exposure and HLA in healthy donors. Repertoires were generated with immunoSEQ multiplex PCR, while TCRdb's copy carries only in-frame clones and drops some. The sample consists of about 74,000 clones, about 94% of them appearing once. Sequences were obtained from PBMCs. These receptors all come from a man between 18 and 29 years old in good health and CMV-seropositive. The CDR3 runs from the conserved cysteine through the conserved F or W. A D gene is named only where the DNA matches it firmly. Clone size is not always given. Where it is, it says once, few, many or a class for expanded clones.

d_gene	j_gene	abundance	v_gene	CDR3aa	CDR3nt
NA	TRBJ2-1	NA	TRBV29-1	CSVRRNEQFF	TGCAGCGTGCGGAGGAATGAGCAGTTCTTC
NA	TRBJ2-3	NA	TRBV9	CASSVEPTDTQYF	TGTGCCAGCAGCGTAGAGCCCACAGATACGCAGTATTTT
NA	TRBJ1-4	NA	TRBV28	CASSFVRGTRTREKLFF	TGTGCCAGCAGTTTTGTCAGGGGTACGAGGACACGTGAAAAACTGTTTTTT
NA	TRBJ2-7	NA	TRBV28	CASSLGDQAYEQYF	TGTGCCAGCAGTTTGGGAGACCAAGCCTACGAGCAGTACTTC
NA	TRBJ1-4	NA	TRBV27	CASSLTSGTNEKLFF	TGTGCCAGCAGTTTAACTTCAGGGACTAATGAAAAACTGTTTTTT
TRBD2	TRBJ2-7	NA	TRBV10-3	CAISDRYTGTSGSYEQYF	TGTGCCATCAGTGATCGGTATACAGGGACTAGCGGGAGCTACGAGCAGTACTTC
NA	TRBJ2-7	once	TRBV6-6	CASSYSNIREQYF	TGTGCCAGCAGTTACTCGAATATCAGGGAGCAGTACTTC
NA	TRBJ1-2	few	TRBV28	CASSFLSINYGYTF	TGTGCCAGCAGTTTCCTTAGCATTAACTATGGCTACACCTTC
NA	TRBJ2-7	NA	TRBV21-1	CASSTLTMWTSGRARNEQYF	TGTGCCAGCAGCACCCTCACGATGTGGACTAGCGGGAGGGCCCGAAATGAGCAGTACTTC
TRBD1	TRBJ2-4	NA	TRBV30	CAWGTGENIQYF	TGTGCCTGGGGGACAGGGGAAAACATTCAGTACTTC
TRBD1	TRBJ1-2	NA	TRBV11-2	CASSPDLPGQGHGYTF	TGTGCCAGCAGCCCCGATCTCCCGGGACAGGGCCATGGCTACACCTTC
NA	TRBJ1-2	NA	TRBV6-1	CASSFDRTNYGYTF	TGTGCCAGCAGCTTTGACAGGACTAACTATGGCTACACCTTC
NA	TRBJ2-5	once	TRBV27	CASSSGLGRQETQYF	TGTGCCAGCAGTTCGGGACTGGGACGCCAAGAGACCCAGTACTTC
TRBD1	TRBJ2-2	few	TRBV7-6	CASSLQRQGVTGELFF	TGTGCCAGCAGCTTACAGAGACAGGGAGTCACCGGGGAGCTGTTTTTT
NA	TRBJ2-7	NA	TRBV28	CASSPRHGGRDEQYF	TGTGCCAGCAGTCCACGACACGGGGGGCGGGACGAGCAGTACTTC
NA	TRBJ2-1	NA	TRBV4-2	CASRQTLRRTAYNEQFF	TGTGCCAGCAGACAGACCTTACGCAGGACAGCCTACAATGAGCAGTTCTTC
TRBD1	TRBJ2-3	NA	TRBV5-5	CASSSTGGHSTDTQYF	TGTGCCAGCAGCTCTACAGGGGGGCACAGCACAGATACGCAGTATTTT
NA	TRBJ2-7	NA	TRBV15	CATSVGSSYEQYF	TGTGCCACCAGTGTCGGGAGCTCCTACGAGCAGTACTTC
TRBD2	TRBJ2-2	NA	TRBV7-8	CASSATGTSFAGELFF	TGTGCCAGCAGCGCCACCGGGACTAGTTTTGCCGGGGAGCTGTTTTTT
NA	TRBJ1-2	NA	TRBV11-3	CASSLDFSNGYTF	TGTGCCAGCAGCTTAGATTTTAGTAATGGCTACACCTTC
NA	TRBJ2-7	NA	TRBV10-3	CAISEPGTGESEQYF	TGTGCCATCAGTGAGCCCGGGACGGGAGAAAGCGAGCAGTACTTC
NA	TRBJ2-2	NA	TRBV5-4	CASSRWGENSRFTGELFF	TGTGCCAGCAGCCGATGGGGGGAAAACAGTCGGTTCACCGGGGAGCTGTTTTTT
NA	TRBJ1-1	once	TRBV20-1	CSATTGEAFF	TGCAGTGCTACCACAGGGGAAGCTTTCTTT
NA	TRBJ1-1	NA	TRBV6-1	CASSPGGITEAFF	TGTGCCAGCAGTCCTGGAGGGATCACTGAAGCTTTCTTT
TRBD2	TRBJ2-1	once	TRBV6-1	CASTEREGPNEQFF	TGTGCCAGCACGGAGCGGGAGGGCCCCAATGAGCAGTTCTTC
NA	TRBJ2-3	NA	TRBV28	CASSPATREGSDTQYF	TGTGCCAGCAGCCCTGCGACTAGGGAAGGCTCAGATACGCAGTATTTT
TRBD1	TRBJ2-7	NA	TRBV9	CASSSQSAGGEQYF	TGTGCCAGCAGCTCCCAGTCCGCAGGGGGCGAGCAGTACTTC
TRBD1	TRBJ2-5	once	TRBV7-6	CASSLDRGSQETQYF	TGTGCCAGCAGCTTAGACAGGGGATCCCAAGAGACCCAGTACTTC